The 21 T cell receptor beta chains presented below share a single source sample, sequenced in a study of blood T cell repertoires in COVID-19 (dated by TCRdb to 2019 to 2021). To prepare the library, the immunoSEQ multiplex PCR assay was applied. What TCRdb holds here is the immuneACCESS table cut down to in-frame rearrangements. Part of the clones is not present; checked against another copy, under half of the missing clones reflect an unresolved V gene, and the others are unexplained. Across this sample there are 390,000 or so clones, with 75% to 90% seen only once. The top ten hold almost 1.5% of the sample. The sample consisted of peripheral blood. These receptors were taken from a woman aged 30 to 39 with active or convalescent COVID-19.

The rearrangement uses TRBV10-3 and TRBJ2-1, with D possibly TRBD2 on 5 matching bases. Trimming cost V 8 bases and J 4 bases, with 12 bases left between them. Germline CDR1 ENHRY, CDR2 SYGVKD. This CDR3 region has 13 residues. The CDR3 DNA follows: TGTGCCATCTACCGGGATCAATACAATGAGCAGTTCTTC. Residues: CAIYRDQYNEQFF.

The chain is built from TRBV5-1 and TRBJ2-1; D perhaps matches TRBD1 (6 bases). The V and J ends lost 7 bases and 10 bases respectively, with 21 bases between them. CDR1 SGHRS and CDR2 YFSETQ come from the germline V gene. The CDR3 extends over 14 amino acids. CDR3: CASGARGFGEEQFF. The CDR3 coding sequence is TGCGCCAGCGGGGCCAGGGGTTTTGGTGAGGAGCAGTTCTTC.

This clone was observed once. The J gene is TRBJ2-1, the V gene TRBV7-2, with TRBD2 identical over 9 bases. The CDR3 totals 16 residues. From germline, CDR1 is SGHTA and CDR2 FQGNSA. Germline trimming cut 4 bases from V and 7 bases from J; bases unmatched to any gene: 11. Here the CDR3 reads CASSSRSGRWGNEQFF. For the CDR3, the DNA is TGTGCCAGCAGCTCCCGTAGCGGGAGATGGGGGAATGAGCAGTTCTTC.

In nucleotides, the CDR3 is TGTGCCAGCTCTTCGTGGGGGAAAGGGGGAGCTTTCTTT. Its protein is CASSSWGKGGAFF. This sequence joins TRBV28 and TRBJ1-1; D possibly corresponds to TRBD1 (6 bases). Looked up from germline, CDR1 is MDHEN and CDR2 is SYDVKM. This CDR3 spans 13 amino acids. V lost 8 bases and J 10 bases, leaving 20 bases between the germline ends.

The J gene is TRBJ1-2, the V gene TRBV6-5; 8 positions match TRBD1. The CDR3 runs 15 residues. Losses at the gene ends were 2 bases for V and 6 bases for J; bases not matched to a gene: 8. The germline V gene has CDR1 MNHEY and CDR2 SVGAGI. Here the CDR3 DNA reads TGTGCCAGCAGTTACAGTCGGCAGGGGGCACATGGCTACACCTTC. It yields the protein CASSYSRQGAHGYTF.

The V and J genes are TRBV13 and TRBJ2-3, with D possibly TRBD2 on 5 matching bases. CDR3 length: 16 residues. In germline, CDR1 is PRHDT, CDR2 FYEKMQ (reference sequence). Between the trimmed V and J ends, which lost 1 base and 0 bases, there was a span of 11 bases. CDR3 region: CASSLAPGGSTDTQYF. The CDR3 DNA is TGTGCCAGCAGCTTAGCGCCAGGAGGAAGCACAGATACGCAGTATTTT.

The chain uses TRBV2 and TRBJ1-2; 9 nucleotides align to TRBD1. Losses at the gene ends were 3 bases for V and 4 bases for J; bases not matched to a gene: 3. The CDR3 is 14 amino acids. Germline V CDR1 and CDR2: SNHLY, FYNNEI. CDR3 nucleotide sequence: TGTGCCAGCAGTGACGGGACAGGGATCTATGGCTACACCTTC. Translation gives CASSDGTGIYGYTF.

The rearrangement joins TRBV3-1 (or the pseudogene TRBV3-2) to TRBJ1-4; no clear D. Trimming left V 1 base short and J 3 bases short, with 6 bases between. The CDR3 contains 14 residues. Germline V lookup: CDR1 LGHDT, CDR2 YNNKEL (reference sequence). CDR3: CASSQGLANEKLFF. Written as DNA, the CDR3 is TGTGCCAGCAGCCAAGGGCTAGCTAATGAAAAACTGTTTTTT.

The chain carries TRBV19 and TRBJ2-3; 14 nucleotides line up with TRBD2. Trimming removed 4 bases from V and 4 bases from J; junction bases left unmatched: 4. Germline V gene sequence: CDR1 LNHDA, CDR2 SQIVND (reference sequence). This CDR3 contains 16 residues. CDR3 residues: CASSRWTSGGSDTQYF. CDR3 DNA sequence: TGTGCCAGTAGTAGGTGGACTAGCGGGGGGTCAGATACGCAGTATTTT.

This chain connects TRBV3-1 (or the pseudogene TRBV3-2) to TRBJ1-6; 7 bases fit TRBD1. Germline V gene sequence: CDR1 LGHDT, CDR2 YNNKEL (reference sequence). V lost 2 bases, J lost 5 bases, and 3 bases stayed unmatched. The CDR3 runs to 15 residues. CDR3 sequence reads: CASSQMTGNNSPLHF. CDR3 bases: TGTGCCAGCAGCCAAATGACAGGGAATAATTCACCCCTCCACTTT.

The chain links TRBV10-3 to TRBJ1-4; perhaps TRBD1 as D (5 bases). Germline V gives CDR1 ENHRY, CDR2 SYGVKD. V was trimmed by 2 bases and J by 7 bases, leaving 11 bases between them. This CDR3 contains 14 residues. As DNA, the CDR3 is TGTGCCATCAGTGAGAGGGCAGGGTTTGAAAAACTGTTTTTT. Protein: CAISERAGFEKLFF.

The chain carries TRBV18 and TRBJ2-1, with 14 positions matching TRBD2. The V segment lost 6 bases and the J segment 9 bases; nucleotides outside the gene matches: 7. Germline V gene data show CDR1 as KGHSH and CDR2 as LQKENI. The CDR3 sequence is 15 residues long. The CDR3 DNA sequence: TGTGCCAGCTCGGCCGGGACTAGCGGGAGTTCTGAGCAGTTCTTC. Its protein product is CASSAGTSGSSEQFF. Variable domain in full (rest from reference TRBV18 and TRBJ2-1): NAGVMQNPRHLVRRRGQEARLRCSPMKGHSHVYWYRQLPEEGLKFMVYLQKENIIDESGMPKERFSAEFPKEGPSILRIQQVVRGDSAAYFCASSAGTSGSSEQFFGPGTRLTVL.

The chain combines TRBV5-1 with TRBJ1-2; 10 bases are shared with TRBD1. The length of the CDR3 is 15 residues. Germline CDR1 is SGHRS and CDR2 is YFSETQ. V shed 4 bases, J shed 3 bases, and the junction held 6 bases outside the gene matches. Written as DNA, the CDR3 is TGCGCCAGCAGCCCGGGACAGGGGTCACACTATGGCTACACCTTC. It codes for CASSPGQGSHYGYTF.

The chain couples TRBV6-5 to TRBJ2-2; 7 bases line up with TRBD1. CDR1 is MNHEY and CDR2 is SVGAGI in the germline V gene. The CDR3 spans 12 residues. With V trimmed by 5 bases and J by 8 bases, 2 bases remained unmatched. The CDR3 protein is CASSRGQGELFF. The CDR3 bases are TGTGCCAGCAGTAGGGGACAGGGGGAGCTGTTTTTT.

The chain employs TRBV19 and TRBJ2-3; perhaps TRBD2 as D (6 bases). V was trimmed by 5 bases and J by 11 bases, leaving 32 bases between them. CDR1 and CDR2 from the germline V gene are LNHDA and SQIVND (reference sequence). CDR3 length equals 18 residues. Written as DNA, the CDR3 is TGTGCCAGTAGTGCAGGATGGAGGGCTCCGAAAGCGAGGAGAGTGCAGTATTTT. This encodes CASSAGWRAPKARRVQYF. Supplemented by reference TRBV19 and TRBJ2-3, the full variable domain reads DGGITQSPKYLFRKEGQNVTLSCEQNLNHDAMYWYRQDPGQGLRLIYYSQIVNDFQKGDIAEGYSVSREKKESFPLTVTSAQKNPTAFYLCASSAGWRAPKARRVQYFGPGTRLTVL.

The CDR3 here is CAAVGTRYEQYF. The CDR3 DNA reads as TGTGCCGCGGTAGGGACACGCTACGAGCAGTACTTC. V and J are TRBV2 and TRBJ2-7, with D possibly matching TRBD1 (6 bases). Deletions cut 11 bases from V and 3 bases from J, with 14 bases between. The CDR3 totals 12 residues. Germline V gene lookup returns CDR1 SNHLY and CDR2 FYNNEI. The whole variable domain, remainder taken from reference TRBV2 and TRBJ2-7, is EPEVTQTPSHQVTQMGQEVILRCVPISNHLYFYWYRQILGQKVEFLVSFYNNEISEKSEIFDDQFSVERPDGSNFTLKIRSTKLEDSAMYFCAAVGTRYEQYFGPGTRLTVT.

This chain joins TRBV5-1 and TRBJ2-3; D perhaps matches TRBD2 (6 bases). V lost 7 bases and J 2 bases, leaving 29 bases between the germline ends. Germline V CDR1 and CDR2: SGHRS, YFSETQ. The CDR3 totals 19 residues. The CDR3 here is CASAKGWGDRTGVTDTQYF. Written as DNA, the CDR3 is TGCGCCAGCGCGAAGGGTTGGGGGGATCGAACGGGAGTCACAGATACGCAGTATTTT.

The chain has TRBV3-1 (or the pseudogene TRBV3-2) and TRBJ2-1, with 10 bases lining up with TRBD2. The CDR3 covers 15 residues. Trimming took 7 bases from V and 7 from J; bases not matched to a gene: 10. Germline CDR1 reads LGHDT; CDR2 reads YNNKEL (reference sequence). CDR3 amino acids: CASNLAGVGGNEQFF. Here the CDR3 DNA reads TGTGCCAGCAACCTAGCGGGAGTGGGGGGTAATGAGCAGTTCTTC.

J is TRBJ2-1 and V is TRBV2, with 7 bases matching TRBD2. This CDR3 is 16 amino acids long. Germline V gene lookup returns CDR1 SNHLY and CDR2 FYNNEI. J was trimmed by 7 bases and V by 2 bases; bases with no gene match: 11. CDR3 region: CASSEIGDYPFNEQFF. The CDR3 region has the DNA TGTGCCAGCAGTGAAATTGGGGACTACCCATTTAATGAGCAGTTCTTC.

This clone showed up just once. This CDR3 reads CASSQGQGHEQPQHF. The CDR3 DNA reads TGCGCCAGCAGCCAGGGACAGGGGCATGAACAGCCCCAGCATTTT. This rearrangement joins TRBV4-1 to TRBJ1-5, with 10 bases lining up with TRBD1. The length of the CDR3 is 15 residues. Germline lookup yields CDR1 MGHRA and CDR2 YSYEKL. J was trimmed by 7 bases and V by 3 bases; bases with no gene match: 6.

A single count supports this clone. The V call is TRBV13, the J call TRBJ1-6, with 7 bases identical to TRBD1. With V trimmed by 0 bases and J by 1 base, 15 bases remained unmatched. The CDR3 is 21 amino acids. Germline V gene data show CDR1 as PRHDT and CDR2 as FYEKMQ (reference sequence). As DNA, the CDR3 is TGTGCCAGCAGCTTAGGCCCCCGGACAGGCGAAAGGATGTCCTATAATTCACCCCTCCACTTT. Its translation is CASSLGPRTGERMSYNSPLHF. Variable domain in full (rest from reference TRBV13 and TRBJ1-6): AAGVIQSPRHLIKEKRETATLKCYPIPRHDTVYWYQQGPGQDPQFLISFYEKMQSDKGSIPDRFSAQQFSDYHSELNMSSLELGDSALYFCASSLGPRTGERMSYNSPLHFGNGTRLTVT.